The 26 T cell receptor beta chains listed next were all sequenced from one sample in a study of T cell changes during pregnancy in multiple sclerosis. Repertoires were generated with immunoSEQ multiplex PCR, while TCRdb's copy carries only in-frame clones and drops some. The repertoire holds 70,000 to 95,000 clones, 93% seen once, with 2.5% to 3% in the top ten. Sequencing was performed on peripheral blood, taken in the second trimester of pregnancy. All receptors derive from a female donor with multiple sclerosis, enrolled in a pregnancy study.

The gene calls are TRBV2 and TRBJ2-1, with D possibly being TRBD1 (5 bases). Trimming removed 6 bases at V and 8 bases at J, with 17 bases between. The CDR3 length is 14 residues. Per germline, CDR1 SNHLY and CDR2 FYNNEI. For the CDR3, the DNA is TGTGCCAGCAGCGACCCAGGGTTAGGGGATGAGCAGTTCTTC. This translates into CASSDPGLGDEQFF.

The chain employs TRBV16 and TRBJ1-2, with a tentative D call TRBD1 (6 bases). The germline CDR1 and CDR2 sequences are KGHSY and FQNENV. Between the trimmed V and J ends, which lost 0 bases and 7 bases, there was a span of 12 bases. The CDR3 is made up of 14 amino acids. In DNA form, the CDR3 reads TGTGCCAGCAGCCAATCGGGGGGGCGAGTTGGCTACACCTTC. This sequence encodes CASSQSGGRVGYTF.

The chain is built from TRBV9 and TRBJ1-1, with D perhaps matching TRBD1 (6 bases). The CDR3 totals 13 residues. V shed 6 bases and J shed 0 bases, with 9 bases lying between them. Germline CDR1 is SGDLS and CDR2 is YYNGEE. The CDR3: CASKGGLNTEAFF. The CDR3, as DNA: TGTGCCAGCAAAGGGGGATTGAACACTGAAGCTTTCTTT.

This clone was seen a single time. The J gene is TRBJ2-5, the V gene TRBV7-6; D not resolved. The length of the CDR3 is 13 residues. Per the germline V gene, CDR1 is SGHVS and CDR2 is FNYEAQ. The V end lost 2 bases, the J end lost 5 bases, and 9 bases lay between the germline ends. CDR3 nucleotides: TGTGCCAGCAGCTTAAGTCCCGGGGAGACCCAGTACTTC. It is translated as CASSLSPGETQYF.

The V and J genes are TRBV30 and TRBJ1-4; 9 nucleotides line up with TRBD1. CDR3 length: 14 residues. After removal of 5 bases from V and 8 bases from J, the junction contained 9 bases not matched to a gene. The V gene's germline CDR1 is GTSNPN and CDR2 SVGIG (reference sequence). This CDR3 is CAWDPGQGLEKLFF. The CDR3 DNA reads as TGTGCCTGGGACCCGGGACAGGGACTCGAAAAACTGTTTTTT.

The chain couples TRBV14 to TRBJ1-6, with 7 bases lining up with TRBD1. The CDR3 spans 14 residues. Germline V lookup: CDR1 SGHDN, CDR2 FVKESK. Trimming took 3 bases from V and 6 from J; bases not matched to a gene: 2. The CDR3 is CASSQRDSNSPLHF. The CDR3 DNA sequence: TGTGCCAGCAGCCAGAGGGACAGTAATTCACCCCTCCACTTT.

The CDR3 loop reads CASSPQGGSSYEQYF. DNA for the CDR3: TGTGCCAGCAGCCCCCAAGGCGGGAGCTCCTACGAGCAGTACTTC. This sequence joins TRBV9 and TRBJ2-7; 7 nucleotides line up with TRBD2. This CDR3 has 15 residues. Germline V CDR1 and CDR2: SGDLS, YYNGEE. Losses at the gene ends were 4 bases for V and 0 bases for J; bases not matched to a gene: 7. The complete variable domain, with remaining parts taken from reference TRBV9 and TRBJ2-7, reads DSGVTQTPKHLITATGQRVTLRCSPRSGDLSVYWYQQSLDQGLQFLIQYYNGEERAKGNILERFSAQQFPDLHSELNLSSLELGDSALYFCASSPQGGSSYEQYFGPGTRLTVT.

The gene calls are TRBV4-1 and TRBJ2-7; 7 bases fit TRBD1. Trimming cost V 1 base and J 3 bases; bases outside gene matches: 9. This CDR3 comprises 16 residues. The germline CDR1 and CDR2 sequences are MGHRA and YSYEKL. The CDR3 DNA reads as TGCGCCAGCAGCCAAGGTGACAGGGAGATTATCTACGAGCAGTACTTC. It codes for CASSQGDREIIYEQYF.

The chain links TRBV5-6 to TRBJ2-7; TRBD1 is a possible D gene (6 bases). Trimming removed 0 bases from V and 3 bases from J, with 13 bases in between. Germline CDR1 SGHDT, CDR2 YYEEEE. CDR3 length: 15 residues. CDR3 sequence reads: CASSLAGAHIYEQYF. DNA of the CDR3: TGTGCCAGCAGCTTGGCAGGGGCCCATATCTACGAGCAGTACTTC.

The chain uses TRBV11-1 and TRBJ1-1, with D possibly TRBD1 on 5 matching bases. Looked up from germline, CDR1 is SGHAT and CDR2 is FQDESV (reference sequence). Trimming took 5 bases from V and 10 from J, leaving 14 bases between them. This CDR3 has 12 residues. For the CDR3, the DNA is TGTGCCAGCAGCCCCACCGGGGGGACAGCTTTCTTT. Amino acids: CASSPTGGTAFF.

This chain joins TRBV5-6 and TRBJ1-6, with D possibly matching TRBD1 (5 bases). Germline CDR1 is SGHDT and CDR2 is YYEEEE. The CDR3 covers 13 residues. V lost 4 bases to trimming and J lost 9 bases, with 11 bases between them. In DNA, the CDR3 is TGTGCCAGCAGCGGAGGGGTCGGTTCACCCCTCCACTTT. Translating it yields CASSGGVGSPLHF. Supplemented by reference TRBV5-6 and TRBJ1-6, the full variable domain reads DAGVTQSPTHLIKTRGQQVTLRCSPKSGHDTVSWYQQALGQGPQFIFQYYEEEERQRGNFPDRFSGHQFPNYSSELNVNALLLGDSALYLCASSGGVGSPLHFGNGTRLTVT.

The J gene is TRBJ1-5, the V gene TRBV2; TRBD1 is a possible D gene (6 bases). Germline V lookup: CDR1 SNHLY, CDR2 FYNNEI. The V and J ends lost 5 bases and 6 bases respectively, with 26 bases between them. This CDR3 has 18 residues. The CDR3 nucleotides are TGTGCCAGCAGTACCGGGACAAGGCCCGCGGTGCTTGGTCAGCCCCAGCATTTT. Its protein is CASSTGTRPAVLGQPQHF. Using reference TRBV2 and TRBJ1-5 for the parts outside the CDR3, the full variable domain is EPEVTQTPSHQVTQMGQEVILRCVPISNHLYFYWYRQILGQKVEFLVSFYNNEISEKSEIFDDQFSVERPDGSNFTLKIRSTKLEDSAMYFCASSTGTRPAVLGQPQHFGDGTRLSIL.

The chain uses TRBV6-6 and TRBJ2-4, with 9 bases identical to TRBD1. The CDR3 has 13 amino acids. Unmatched junction bases numbered 3, after V lost 4 bases and J lost 8 bases. CDR1 and CDR2 from the germline V gene are MNHNY and SVGAGI (reference sequence). The CDR3 DNA sequence: TGTGCCAGCAGTTCCTGGACAGGGGACATTCAGTACTTC. This translates into CASSSWTGDIQYF.

This sequence joins TRBV7-9 and TRBJ1-4; 7 nucleotides line up with TRBD1. Trimming cost V 4 bases and J 8 bases; bases outside gene matches: 7. In germline, CDR1 is SEHNR, CDR2 FQNEAQ (reference sequence). This CDR3 spans 14 amino acids. The CDR3 nucleotides read TGTGCCAGCAGCTCCGAGACAGGGTGGGAAAAACTGTTTTTT. Protein product: CASSSETGWEKLFF.

J is TRBJ1-5 and V is TRBV27, with TRBD1 matching over 9 bases. The germline gives CDR1 MNHEY, CDR2 SMNVEV (reference sequence). With 5 bases clipped from V and 6 bases from J, the junction kept 5 bases outside the gene matches. CDR3 length: 14 residues. The CDR3 reads CASSPTGGVQPQHF. The CDR3 DNA sequence: TGTGCCAGCAGTCCAACAGGGGGCGTTCAGCCCCAGCATTTT.

The sample holds one count of this clone. J is TRBJ1-1 and V is TRBV28, with TRBD1 identical over 7 bases. From germline, CDR1 is MDHEN and CDR2 SYDVKM. J lost 4 bases, V lost 5 bases, and 4 bases had no gene match. The CDR3 is 13 residues long. CDR3 sequence (DNA): TGTGCCAGCAGTCGTAGGGGGCCCACTGAAGCTTTCTTT. Protein sequence: CASSRRGPTEAFF.

The chain couples TRBV5-1 to TRBJ2-1; 11 bases agree with TRBD2. Germline V gene data show CDR1 as SGHRS and CDR2 as YFSETQ. V gave up 4 bases and J gave up 4 bases; unmatched junction bases: 7. The CDR3 has 16 amino acids. CDR3 sequence (DNA): TGCGCCAGCAGCCCCGTAGCGGGGGGGCGGTACAATGAGCAGTTCTTC. Its protein is CASSPVAGGRYNEQFF.

The V call is TRBV28, the J call TRBJ2-7; no clear D gene. There are 11 residues in the CDR3. Germline assignment: CDR1 MDHEN and CDR2 SYDVKM. V lost 4 bases to trimming and J lost 3 bases, with 4 bases between them. The CDR3 region is CASSYHYEQYF. Written as DNA, the CDR3 is TGTGCCAGCAGTTATCACTACGAGCAGTACTTC. The full variable domain, in which reference TRBV28 and TRBJ2-7 provide the parts outside the CDR3, is DVKVTQSSRYLVKRTGEKVFLECVQDMDHENMFWYRQDPGLGLRLIYFSYDVKMKEKGDIPEGYSVSREKKERFSLILESASTNQTSMYLCASSYHYEQYFGPGTRLTVT.

J is TRBJ1-1 and V is TRBV5-4; D gene ambiguous. The germline V gene has CDR1 SGHNT and CDR2 YYREEE (reference sequence). The V end lost 1 base, the J end lost 4 bases, and 8 bases lay between the germline ends. The CDR3 extends over 13 amino acids. CDR3: CASSLYASTEAFF. The CDR3 DNA reads as TGTGCCAGCAGCTTGTACGCGAGCACTGAAGCTTTCTTT.

The gene calls are TRBV6-5 and TRBJ2-1, with 8 nucleotides matching TRBD2. Germline values: CDR1 MNHEY, CDR2 SVGAGI. The CDR3 consists of 15 residues. V gave up 0 bases and J gave up 6 bases; unmatched junction bases: 4. The CDR3 spells CASSYSAGETNEQFF. In DNA, the CDR3 is TGTGCCAGCAGTTACTCAGCGGGGGAGACCAATGAGCAGTTCTTC.

This chain connects TRBV15 to TRBJ2-5; D unresolved. The V and J ends lost 4 bases and 7 bases respectively, with 16 bases between them. The CDR3 is made up of 14 amino acids. CDR1 LNHNV and CDR2 YYDKDF come from the germline V gene (reference sequence). The CDR3 sequence is CATSTGSFIGTQYF. In nucleotides, the CDR3 is TGTGCCACCAGCACAGGTAGTTTCATCGGGACCCAGTACTTC.

The chain employs TRBV11-1 and TRBJ2-5; 7 bases agree with TRBD2. This CDR3 has 15 amino acids. CDR1 is SGHAT, CDR2 FQDESV, per germline (reference sequence). Trimming removed 3 bases from V and 1 base from J; junction bases left unmatched: 5. Written as DNA, the CDR3 is TGTGCCAGCAGCTTGTTGGCTAGCGGCCAAGAGACCCAGTACTTC. Protein product: CASSLLASGQETQYF. The full variable domain, its missing parts supplied by reference TRBV11-1 and TRBJ2-5, is EAEVAQSPRYKITEKSQAVAFWCDPISGHATLYWYRQILGQGPELLVQFQDESVVDDSQLPKDRFSAERLKGVDSTLKIQPAELGDSAMYLCASSLLASGQETQYFGPGTRLLVL.

This clone was seen only once. The chain joins TRBV30 to TRBJ2-3, with 7 bases identical to TRBD2. V dropped 6 bases and J dropped 2; count of bases not matched to a gene: 17. This CDR3 is 17 amino acids long. Germline CDR1 is GTSNPN and CDR2 is SVGIG (reference sequence). The CDR3 coding sequence is TGTGCCTGCTTAGGAAATCTTCTAGCGGCAGTCACAGATACGCAGTATTTT. Translation gives CACLGNLLAAVTDTQYF.

This chain joins TRBV6-5 and TRBJ1-2, with D uncertain. Germline CDR1 reads MNHEY; CDR2 reads SVGAGI. The CDR3 runs 12 residues. V dropped 8 bases and J dropped 0 bases, with 7 bases sitting between them. CDR3 sequence: CASRQANYGYTF. DNA of the CDR3: TGTGCCAGCCGACAAGCTAACTATGGCTACACCTTC.

This rearrangement joins TRBV4-1 to TRBJ1-2; TRBD1 matches at 9 bases. V lost 2 bases, J lost 1 base, and 5 bases stayed unmatched. The CDR3 contains 16 residues. Germline V CDR1 and CDR2: MGHRA, YSYEKL. The CDR3 coding sequence is TGCGCCAGCAGCCAACTTACGGGACAGGGTAACTATGGCTACACCTTC. The encoded protein is CASSQLTGQGNYGYTF.

A single count supports this clone. V and J are TRBV6-6 and TRBJ2-1, with 10 bases fitting TRBD2. CDR1 and CDR2 (germline): MNHNY, SVGAGI (reference sequence). The junction had 8 bases not matched to a gene; V was cut back by 5 bases and J by 7 bases. The CDR3 totals 15 residues. The CDR3 DNA sequence: TGTGCCAGCAGTCTAACGAGCGGGGGGGCGAATGAGCAGTTCTTC. This gives the protein CASSLTSGGANEQFF.